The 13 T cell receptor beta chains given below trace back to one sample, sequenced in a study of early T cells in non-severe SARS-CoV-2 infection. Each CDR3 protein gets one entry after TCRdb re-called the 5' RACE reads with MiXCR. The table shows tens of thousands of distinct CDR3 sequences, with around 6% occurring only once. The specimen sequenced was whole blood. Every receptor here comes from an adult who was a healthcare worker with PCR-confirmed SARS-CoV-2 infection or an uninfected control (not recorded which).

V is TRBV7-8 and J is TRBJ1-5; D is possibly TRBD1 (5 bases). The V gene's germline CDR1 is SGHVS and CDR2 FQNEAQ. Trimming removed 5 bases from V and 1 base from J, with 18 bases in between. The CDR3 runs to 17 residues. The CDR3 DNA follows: TGTGCCAGCAGCCGCCGCGGGGCGGGAGGAAGCAATCAGCCCCAGCATTTT. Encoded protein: CASSRRGAGGSNQPQHF.

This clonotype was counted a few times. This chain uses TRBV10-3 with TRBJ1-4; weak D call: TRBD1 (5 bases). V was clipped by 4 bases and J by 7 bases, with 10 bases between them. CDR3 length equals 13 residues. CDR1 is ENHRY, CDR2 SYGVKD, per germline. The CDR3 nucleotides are TGTGCCATCAGTGCAGGGTTGGGTGAAAAACTGTTTTTT. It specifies CAISAGLGEKLFF.

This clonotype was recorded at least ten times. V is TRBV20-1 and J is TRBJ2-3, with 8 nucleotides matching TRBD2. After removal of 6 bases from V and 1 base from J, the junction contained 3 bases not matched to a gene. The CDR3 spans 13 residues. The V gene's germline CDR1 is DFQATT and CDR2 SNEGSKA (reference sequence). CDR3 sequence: CSAPGGGTDTQYF. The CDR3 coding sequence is TGCAGTGCCCCCGGGGGGGGCACAGATACGCAGTATTTT.

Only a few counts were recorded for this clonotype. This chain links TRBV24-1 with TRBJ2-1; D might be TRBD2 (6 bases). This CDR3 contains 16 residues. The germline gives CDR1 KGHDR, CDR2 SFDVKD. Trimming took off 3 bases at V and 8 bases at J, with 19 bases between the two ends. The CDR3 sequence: CATSDTAGTYLDEQFF. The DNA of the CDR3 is TGTGCCACCAGTGATACCGCCGGGACTTACTTGGATGAGCAGTTCTTC.

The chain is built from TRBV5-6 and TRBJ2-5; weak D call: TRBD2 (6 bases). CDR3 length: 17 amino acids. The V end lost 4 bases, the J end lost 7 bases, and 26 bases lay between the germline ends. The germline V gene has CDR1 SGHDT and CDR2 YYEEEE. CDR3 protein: CASSRRGTGDSQRTQYF. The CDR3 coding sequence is TGTGCCAGCAGCCGGAGGGGTACCGGGGACTCCCAACGGACCCAGTACTTC.

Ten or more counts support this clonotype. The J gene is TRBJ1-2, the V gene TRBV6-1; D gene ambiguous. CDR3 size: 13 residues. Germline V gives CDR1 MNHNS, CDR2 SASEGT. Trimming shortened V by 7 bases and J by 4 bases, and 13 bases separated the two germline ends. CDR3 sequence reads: CASTEDRFYGYTF. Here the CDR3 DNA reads TGTGCCAGCACCGAGGACCGATTCTATGGCTACACCTTC.

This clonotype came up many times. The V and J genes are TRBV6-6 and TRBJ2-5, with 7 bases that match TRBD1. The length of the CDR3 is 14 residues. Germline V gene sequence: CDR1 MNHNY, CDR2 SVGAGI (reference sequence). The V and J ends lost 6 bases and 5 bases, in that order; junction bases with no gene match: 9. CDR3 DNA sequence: TGTGCCAGCAGCCCTGCGACAGGGCGGGAGACCCAGTACTTC. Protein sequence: CASSPATGRETQYF.

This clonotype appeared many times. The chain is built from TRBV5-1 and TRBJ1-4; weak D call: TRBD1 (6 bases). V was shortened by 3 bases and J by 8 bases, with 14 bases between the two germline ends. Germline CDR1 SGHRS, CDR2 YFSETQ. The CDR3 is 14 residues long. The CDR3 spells CASSSPDRGEKLFF. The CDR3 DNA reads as TGCGCCAGCAGCTCCCCGGACAGAGGAGAAAAACTGTTTTTT.

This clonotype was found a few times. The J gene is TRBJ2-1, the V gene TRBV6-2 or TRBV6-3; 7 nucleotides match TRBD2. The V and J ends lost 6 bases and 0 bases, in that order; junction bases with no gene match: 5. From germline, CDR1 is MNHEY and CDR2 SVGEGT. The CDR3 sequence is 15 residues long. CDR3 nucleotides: TGTGCCAGCAGCCGAGCGGGGCCCTCCTACAATGAGCAGTTCTTC. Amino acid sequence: CASSRAGPSYNEQFF.

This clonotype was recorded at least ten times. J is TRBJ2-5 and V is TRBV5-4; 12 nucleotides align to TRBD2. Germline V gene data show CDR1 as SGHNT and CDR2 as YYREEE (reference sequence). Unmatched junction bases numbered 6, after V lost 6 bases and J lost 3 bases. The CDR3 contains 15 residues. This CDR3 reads CASKVASGREETQYF. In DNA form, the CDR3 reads TGTGCCAGCAAAGTTGCTAGCGGGAGGGAAGAGACCCAGTACTTC.

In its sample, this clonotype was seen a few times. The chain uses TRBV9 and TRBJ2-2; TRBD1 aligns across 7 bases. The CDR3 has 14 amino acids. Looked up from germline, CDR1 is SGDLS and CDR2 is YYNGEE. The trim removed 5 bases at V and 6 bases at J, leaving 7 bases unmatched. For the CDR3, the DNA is TGTGCCAGCAGAAAGGGACAGTTACCCGGGGAGCTGTTTTTT. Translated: CASRKGQLPGELFF.

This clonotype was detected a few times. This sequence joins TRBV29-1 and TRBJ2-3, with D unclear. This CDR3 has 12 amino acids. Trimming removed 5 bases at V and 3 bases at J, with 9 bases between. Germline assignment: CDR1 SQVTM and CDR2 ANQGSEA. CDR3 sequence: CSVPTPTDTQYF. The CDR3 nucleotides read TGCAGCGTTCCCACCCCGACAGATACGCAGTATTTT.

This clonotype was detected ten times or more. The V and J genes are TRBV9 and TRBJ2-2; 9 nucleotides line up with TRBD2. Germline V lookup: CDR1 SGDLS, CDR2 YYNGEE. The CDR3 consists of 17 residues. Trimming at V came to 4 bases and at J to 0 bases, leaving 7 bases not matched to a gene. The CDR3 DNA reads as TGTGCCAGCAGCTTAGACGCTAGCGGGACGAACACCGGGGAGCTGTTTTTT. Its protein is CASSLDASGTNTGELFF.